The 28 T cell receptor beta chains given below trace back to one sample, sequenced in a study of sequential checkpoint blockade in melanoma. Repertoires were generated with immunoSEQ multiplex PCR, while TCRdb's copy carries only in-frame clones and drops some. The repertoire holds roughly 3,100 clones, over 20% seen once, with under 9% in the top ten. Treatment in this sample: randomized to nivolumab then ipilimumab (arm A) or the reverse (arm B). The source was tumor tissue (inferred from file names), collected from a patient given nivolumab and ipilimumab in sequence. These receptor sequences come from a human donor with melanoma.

CDR3 amino acids: CSVGQLDTEAFF. The CDR3 nucleotides read TGCAGCGTTGGACAGTTGGACACTGAAGCTTTCTTT. The chain couples TRBV29-1 to TRBJ1-1, with D perhaps TRBD1 (5 bases). This CDR3 comprises 12 residues. From germline, CDR1 is SQVTM and CDR2 ANQGSEA. The V gene lost 4 bases and the J gene lost 3 bases, with 9 bases spanning the gap.

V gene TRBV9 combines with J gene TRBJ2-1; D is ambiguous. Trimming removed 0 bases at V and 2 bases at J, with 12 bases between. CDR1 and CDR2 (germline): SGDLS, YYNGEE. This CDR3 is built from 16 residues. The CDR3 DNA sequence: TGTGCCAGCAGCGTAGTTGGCAGTTCACCCTACAATGAGCAGTTCTTC. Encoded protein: CASSVVGSSPYNEQFF.

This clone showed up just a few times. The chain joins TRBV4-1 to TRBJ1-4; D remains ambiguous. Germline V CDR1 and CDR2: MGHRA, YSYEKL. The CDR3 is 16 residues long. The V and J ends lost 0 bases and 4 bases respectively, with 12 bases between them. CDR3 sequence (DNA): TGCGCCAGCAGCCAAGATTCGGCAGAGGGTAATGAAAAACTGTTTTTT. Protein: CASSQDSAEGNEKLFF.

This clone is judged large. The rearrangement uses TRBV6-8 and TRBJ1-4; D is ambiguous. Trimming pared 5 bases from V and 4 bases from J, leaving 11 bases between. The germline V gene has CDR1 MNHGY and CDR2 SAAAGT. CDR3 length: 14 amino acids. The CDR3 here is CASSERGFNEKLFF. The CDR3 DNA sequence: TGTGCCAGCAGTGAGCGAGGCTTTAATGAAAAACTGTTTTTT.

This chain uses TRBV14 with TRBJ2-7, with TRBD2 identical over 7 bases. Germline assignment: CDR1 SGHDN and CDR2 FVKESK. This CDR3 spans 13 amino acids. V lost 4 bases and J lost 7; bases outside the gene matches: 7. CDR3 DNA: TGTGCCAGCAGCCCAGGGACTACCAGGGAGCAGTACTTC. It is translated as CASSPGTTREQYF. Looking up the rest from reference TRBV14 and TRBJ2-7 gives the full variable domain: EAGVTQFPSHSVIEKGQTVTLRCDPISGHDNLYWYRRVMGKEIKFLLHFVKESKQDESGMPNNRFLAERTGGTYSTLKVQPAELEDSGVYFCASSPGTTREQYFGPGTRLTVT.

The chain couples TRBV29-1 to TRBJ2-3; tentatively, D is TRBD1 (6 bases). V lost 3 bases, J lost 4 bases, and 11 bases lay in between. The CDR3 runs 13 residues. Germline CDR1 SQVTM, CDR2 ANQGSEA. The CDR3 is CSVEAPGADTQYF. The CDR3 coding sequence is TGCAGCGTTGAGGCCCCAGGGGCAGATACGCAGTATTTT.

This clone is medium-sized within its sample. For the CDR3, the DNA is TGTGCCAGCAACCCCACAGGGTTCTCCAGCAATCAGCCCCAGCATTTT. This gives the protein CASNPTGFSSNQPQHF. The chain carries TRBV6-8 and TRBJ1-5; tentative D call: TRBD1 (6 bases). Germline V gene data show CDR1 as MNHGY and CDR2 as SAAAGT. Trimming left V 7 bases short and J 1 base short, with 17 bases between. The CDR3 runs 16 residues.

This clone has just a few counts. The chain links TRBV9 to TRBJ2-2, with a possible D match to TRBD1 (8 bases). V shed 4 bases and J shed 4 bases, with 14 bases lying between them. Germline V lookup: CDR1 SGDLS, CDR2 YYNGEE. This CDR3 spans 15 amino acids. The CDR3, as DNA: TGTGCCAGCAGCCCTACAGGGGGGGGCACCGGGGAGCTGTTTTTT. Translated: CASSPTGGGTGELFF.

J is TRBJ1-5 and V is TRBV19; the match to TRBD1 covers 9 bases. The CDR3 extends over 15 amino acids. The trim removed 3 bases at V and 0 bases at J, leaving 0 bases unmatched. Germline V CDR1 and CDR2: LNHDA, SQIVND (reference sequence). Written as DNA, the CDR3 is TGTGCCAGTAGTATGGACAGGGGTAGCAATCAGCCCCAGCATTTT. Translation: CASSMDRGSNQPQHF.

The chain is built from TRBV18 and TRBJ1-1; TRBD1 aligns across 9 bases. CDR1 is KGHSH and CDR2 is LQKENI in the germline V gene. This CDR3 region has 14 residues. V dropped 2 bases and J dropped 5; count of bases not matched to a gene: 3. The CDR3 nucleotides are TGTGCCAGCTCACCAGCACAGGGGGCTACTGAAGCTTTCTTT. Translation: CASSPAQGATEAFF.

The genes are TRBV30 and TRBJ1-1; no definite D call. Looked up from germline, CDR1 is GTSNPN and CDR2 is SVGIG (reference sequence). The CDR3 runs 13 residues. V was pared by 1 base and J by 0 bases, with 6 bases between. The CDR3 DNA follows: TGTGCCTGGAGTGAACAGCTGAACACTGAAGCTTTCTTT. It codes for CAWSEQLNTEAFF.

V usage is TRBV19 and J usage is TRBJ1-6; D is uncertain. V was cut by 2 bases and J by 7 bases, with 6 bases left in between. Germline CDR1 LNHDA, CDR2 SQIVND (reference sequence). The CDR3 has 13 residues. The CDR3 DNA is TGTGCCAGTAGTATATCGCCAAATTCACCCCTCCACTTT. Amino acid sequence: CASSISPNSPLHF.

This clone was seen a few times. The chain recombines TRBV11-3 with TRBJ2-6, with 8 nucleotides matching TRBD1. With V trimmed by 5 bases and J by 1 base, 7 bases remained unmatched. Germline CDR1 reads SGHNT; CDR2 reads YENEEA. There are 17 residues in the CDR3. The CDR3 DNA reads TGTGCCAGCAGCGTGGACAGGGTGGATTCTGGGGCCAACGTCCTGACTTTC. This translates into CASSVDRVDSGANVLTF.

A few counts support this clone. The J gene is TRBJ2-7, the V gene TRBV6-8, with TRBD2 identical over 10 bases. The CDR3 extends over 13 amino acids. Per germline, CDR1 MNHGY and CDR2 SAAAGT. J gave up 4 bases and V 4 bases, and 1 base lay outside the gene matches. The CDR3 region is CASSLGLAYEQYF. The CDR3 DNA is TGTGCCAGCAGTTTGGGACTAGCGTACGAGCAGTACTTC.

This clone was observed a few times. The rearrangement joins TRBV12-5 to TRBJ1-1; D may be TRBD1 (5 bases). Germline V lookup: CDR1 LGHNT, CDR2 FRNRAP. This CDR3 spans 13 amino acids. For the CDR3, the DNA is TGTGCCAGCACCTACACAGGAAATAGTGAAGCTTTCTTT. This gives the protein CASTYTGNSEAFF.

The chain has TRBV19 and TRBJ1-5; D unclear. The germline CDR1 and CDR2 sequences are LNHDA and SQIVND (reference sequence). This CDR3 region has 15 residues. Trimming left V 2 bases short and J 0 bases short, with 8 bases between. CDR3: CASSIRQDSNQPQHF. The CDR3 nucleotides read TGTGCCAGTAGTATACGTCAGGATAGCAATCAGCCCCAGCATTTT.

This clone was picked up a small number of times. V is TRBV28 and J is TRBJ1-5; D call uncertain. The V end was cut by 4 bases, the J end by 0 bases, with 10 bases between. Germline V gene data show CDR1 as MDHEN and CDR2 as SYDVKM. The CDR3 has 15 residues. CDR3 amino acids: CASSWASYSNQPQHF. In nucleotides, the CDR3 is TGTGCCAGCAGTTGGGCCTCATATAGCAATCAGCCCCAGCATTTT.

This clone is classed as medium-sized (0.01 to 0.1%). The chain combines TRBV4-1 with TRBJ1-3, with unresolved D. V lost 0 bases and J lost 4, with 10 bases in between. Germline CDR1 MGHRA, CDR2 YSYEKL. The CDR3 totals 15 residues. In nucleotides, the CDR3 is TGCGCCAGCAGCCAAGAAAAAGGGTCAGGAAACACCATATATTTT. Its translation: CASSQEKGSGNTIYF.

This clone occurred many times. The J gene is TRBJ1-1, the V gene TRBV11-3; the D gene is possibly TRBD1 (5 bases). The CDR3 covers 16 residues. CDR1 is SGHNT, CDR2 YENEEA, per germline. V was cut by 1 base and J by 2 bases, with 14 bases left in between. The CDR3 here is CASSLGGEGSNTEAFF. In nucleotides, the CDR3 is TGTGCCAGCAGCTTAGGGGGGGAAGGGAGCAACACTGAAGCTTTCTTT.

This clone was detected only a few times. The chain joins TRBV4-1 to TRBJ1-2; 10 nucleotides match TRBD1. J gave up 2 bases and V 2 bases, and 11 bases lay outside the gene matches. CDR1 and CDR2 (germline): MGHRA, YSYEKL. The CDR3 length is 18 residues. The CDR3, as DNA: TGCGCCAGCAGCCAATCCTTATTCAGACAGGGGGCAAACTATGGCTACACCTTC. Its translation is CASSQSLFRQGANYGYTF.

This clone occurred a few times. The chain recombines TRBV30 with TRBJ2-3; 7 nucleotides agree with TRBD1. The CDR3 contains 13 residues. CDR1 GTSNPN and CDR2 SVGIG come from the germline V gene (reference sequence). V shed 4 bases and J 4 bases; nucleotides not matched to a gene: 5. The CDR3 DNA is TGTGCCTGGACGGAAACAGGGGCAGATACGCAGTATTTT. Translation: CAWTETGADTQYF.

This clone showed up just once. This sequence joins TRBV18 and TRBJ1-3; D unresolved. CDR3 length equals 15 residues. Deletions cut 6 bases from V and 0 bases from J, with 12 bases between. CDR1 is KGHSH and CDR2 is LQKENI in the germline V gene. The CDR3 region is CASSHDSVSGNTIYF. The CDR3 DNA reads TGTGCCAGCTCCCACGACTCCGTCTCTGGAAACACCATATATTTT.

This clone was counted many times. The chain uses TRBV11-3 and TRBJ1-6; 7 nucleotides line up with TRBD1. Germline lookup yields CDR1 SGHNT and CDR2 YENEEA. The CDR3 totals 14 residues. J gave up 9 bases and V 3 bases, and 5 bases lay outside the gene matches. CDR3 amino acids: CASSFETGTSPLHF. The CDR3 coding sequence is TGTGCCAGCAGCTTCGAGACAGGGACTTCACCCCTCCACTTT.

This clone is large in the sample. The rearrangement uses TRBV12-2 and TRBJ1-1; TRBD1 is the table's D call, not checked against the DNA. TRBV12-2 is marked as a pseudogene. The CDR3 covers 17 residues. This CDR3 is CASRFFWAGVRNTEAFF. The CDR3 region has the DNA TGTGCAAGTCGCTTCTTTTGGGCAGGGGTCCGGAACACTGAAGCTTTCTTT.

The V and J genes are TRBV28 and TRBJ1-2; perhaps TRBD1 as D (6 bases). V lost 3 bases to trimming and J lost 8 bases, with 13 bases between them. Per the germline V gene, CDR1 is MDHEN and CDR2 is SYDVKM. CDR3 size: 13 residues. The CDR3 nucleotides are TGTGCCAGCAGTTTCTCAGGGGCGGAAGGCTACACCTTC. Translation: CASSFSGAEGYTF.

The CDR3 spells CAINSGGYEQYF. DNA for the CDR3: TGTGCCATCAACAGCGGGGGCTACGAGCAGTACTTC. This chain uses TRBV10-3 with TRBJ2-7, with 8 bases identical to TRBD2. Germline CDR1 is ENHRY and CDR2 is SYGVKD. The CDR3 is 12 amino acids. The J segment lost 3 bases and the V segment lost 7 bases, leaving 2 bases of the junction unmatched.

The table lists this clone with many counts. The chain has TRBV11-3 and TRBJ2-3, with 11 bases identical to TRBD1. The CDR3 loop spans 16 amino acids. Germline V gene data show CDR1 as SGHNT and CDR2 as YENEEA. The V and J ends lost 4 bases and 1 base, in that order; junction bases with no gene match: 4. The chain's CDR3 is CASSWTGGAGTDTQYF. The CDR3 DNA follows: TGTGCCAGCAGCTGGACAGGGGGCGCGGGCACAGATACGCAGTATTTT.

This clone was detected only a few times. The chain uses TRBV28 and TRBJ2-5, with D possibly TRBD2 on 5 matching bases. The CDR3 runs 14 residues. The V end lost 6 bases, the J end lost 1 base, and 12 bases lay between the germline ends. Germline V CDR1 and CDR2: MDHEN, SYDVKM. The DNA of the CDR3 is TGTGCCAGCAGCCGCCGGACTGGCCAAGAGACCCAGTACTTC. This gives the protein CASSRRTGQETQYF.